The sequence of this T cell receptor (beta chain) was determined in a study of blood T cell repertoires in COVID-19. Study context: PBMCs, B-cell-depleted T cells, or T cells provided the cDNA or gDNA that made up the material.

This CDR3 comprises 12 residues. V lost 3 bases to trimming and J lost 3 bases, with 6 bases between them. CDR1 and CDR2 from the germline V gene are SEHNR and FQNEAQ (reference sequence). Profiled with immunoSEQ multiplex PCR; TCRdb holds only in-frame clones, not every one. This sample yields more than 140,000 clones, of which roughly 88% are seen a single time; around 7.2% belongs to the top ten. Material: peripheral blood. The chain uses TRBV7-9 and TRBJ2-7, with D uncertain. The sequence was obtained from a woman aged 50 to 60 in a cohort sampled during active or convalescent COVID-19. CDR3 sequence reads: CASSFVVYEQYF. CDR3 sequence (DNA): TGTGCCAGCAGCTTCGTTGTCTACGAGCAGTACTTC.